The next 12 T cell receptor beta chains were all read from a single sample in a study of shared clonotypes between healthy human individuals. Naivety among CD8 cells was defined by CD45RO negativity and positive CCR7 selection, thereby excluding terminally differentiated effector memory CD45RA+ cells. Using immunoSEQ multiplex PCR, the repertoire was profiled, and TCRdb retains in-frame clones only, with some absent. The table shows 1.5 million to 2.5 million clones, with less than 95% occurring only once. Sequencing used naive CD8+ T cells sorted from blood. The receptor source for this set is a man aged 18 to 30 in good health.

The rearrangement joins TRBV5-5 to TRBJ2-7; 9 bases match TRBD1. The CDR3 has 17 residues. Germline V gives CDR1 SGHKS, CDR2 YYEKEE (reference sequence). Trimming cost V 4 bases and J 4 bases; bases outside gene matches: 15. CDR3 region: CASSARGTDRGGYEQYF. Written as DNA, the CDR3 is TGTGCCAGCAGCGCAAGAGGAACGGACAGGGGAGGGTACGAGCAGTACTTC.

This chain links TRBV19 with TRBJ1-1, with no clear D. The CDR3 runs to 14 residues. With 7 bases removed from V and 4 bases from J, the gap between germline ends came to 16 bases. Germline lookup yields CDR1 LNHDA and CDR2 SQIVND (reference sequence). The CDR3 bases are TGTGCCAGTACCACACGAAACGGGTTCACTGAAGCTTTCTTT. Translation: CASTTRNGFTEAFF.

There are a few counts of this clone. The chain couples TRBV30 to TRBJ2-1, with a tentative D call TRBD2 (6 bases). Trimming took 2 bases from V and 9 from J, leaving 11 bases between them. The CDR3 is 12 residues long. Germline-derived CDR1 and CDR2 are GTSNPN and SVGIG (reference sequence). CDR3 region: CAWSLVGGEQFF. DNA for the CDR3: TGTGCCTGGAGTTTGGTGGGGGGTGAGCAGTTCTTC.

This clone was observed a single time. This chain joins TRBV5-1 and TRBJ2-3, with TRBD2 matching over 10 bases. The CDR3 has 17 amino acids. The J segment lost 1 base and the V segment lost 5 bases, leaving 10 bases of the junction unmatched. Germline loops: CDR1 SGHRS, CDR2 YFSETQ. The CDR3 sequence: CASSLHSGTSGTDTQYF. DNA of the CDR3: TGCGCCAGCAGTCTCCATTCCGGGACTAGCGGCACAGATACGCAGTATTTT.

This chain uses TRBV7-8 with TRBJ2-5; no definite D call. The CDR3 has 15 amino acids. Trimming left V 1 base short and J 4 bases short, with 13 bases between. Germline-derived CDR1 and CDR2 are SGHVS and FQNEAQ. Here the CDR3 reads CASSLDHQPPETQYF. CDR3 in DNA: TGTGCCAGCAGCTTAGACCATCAGCCCCCAGAGACCCAGTACTTC.

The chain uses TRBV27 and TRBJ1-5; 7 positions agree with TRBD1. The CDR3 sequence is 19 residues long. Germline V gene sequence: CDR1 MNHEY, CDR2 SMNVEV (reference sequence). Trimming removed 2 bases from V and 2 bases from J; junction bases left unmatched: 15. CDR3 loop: CASSLSRMTGSFGNQPQHF. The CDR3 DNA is TGTGCCAGCAGTTTAAGTAGAATGACAGGGTCATTTGGCAATCAGCCCCAGCATTTT.

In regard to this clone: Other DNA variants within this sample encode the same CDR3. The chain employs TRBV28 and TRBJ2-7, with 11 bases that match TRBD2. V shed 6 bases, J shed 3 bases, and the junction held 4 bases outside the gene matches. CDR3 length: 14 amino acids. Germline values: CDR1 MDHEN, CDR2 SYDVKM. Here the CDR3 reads CASSPGTSGYEQYF. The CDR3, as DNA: TGTGCCAGCAGCCCCGGGACTAGCGGCTACGAGCAGTACTTC.

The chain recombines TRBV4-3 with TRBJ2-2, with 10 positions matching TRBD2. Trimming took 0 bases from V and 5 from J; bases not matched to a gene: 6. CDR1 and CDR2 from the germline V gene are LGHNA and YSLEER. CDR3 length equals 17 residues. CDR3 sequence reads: CASSQDALAGETGELFF. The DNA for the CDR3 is TGCGCCAGCAGCCAAGATGCCCTAGCGGGAGAAACCGGGGAGCTGTTTTTT.

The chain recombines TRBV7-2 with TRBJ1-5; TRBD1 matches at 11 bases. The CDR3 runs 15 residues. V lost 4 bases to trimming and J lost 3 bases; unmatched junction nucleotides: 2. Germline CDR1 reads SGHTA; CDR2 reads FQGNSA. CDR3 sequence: CASSYGQGANQPQHF. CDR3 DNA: TGTGCCAGCAGCTATGGACAGGGGGCCAATCAGCCCCAGCATTTT.

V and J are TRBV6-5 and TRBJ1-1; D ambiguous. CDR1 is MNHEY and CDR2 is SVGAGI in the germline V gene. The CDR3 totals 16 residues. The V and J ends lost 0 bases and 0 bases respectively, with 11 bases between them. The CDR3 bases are TGTGCCAGCAGTTACTCGTACCTCACAATGAACACTGAAGCTTTCTTT. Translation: CASSYSYLTMNTEAFF.

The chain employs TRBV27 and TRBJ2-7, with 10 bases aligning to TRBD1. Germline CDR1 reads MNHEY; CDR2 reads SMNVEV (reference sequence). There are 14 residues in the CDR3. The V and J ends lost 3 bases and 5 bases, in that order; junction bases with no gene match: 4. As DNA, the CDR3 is TGTGCCAGCAGTTTTAGACAGGGGGCGAACGAGCAGTACTTC. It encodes CASSFRQGANEQYF.

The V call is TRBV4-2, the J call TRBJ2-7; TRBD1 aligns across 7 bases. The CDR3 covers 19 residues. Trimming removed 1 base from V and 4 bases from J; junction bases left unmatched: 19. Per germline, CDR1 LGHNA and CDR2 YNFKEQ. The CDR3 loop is CASSQGTPGQAGKTYEQYF. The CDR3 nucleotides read TGTGCCAGCAGCCAAGGAACCCCAGGACAGGCTGGGAAAACGTACGAGCAGTACTTC.